This TCR beta chain stems from a study of T cell responses to AZD1222 COVID-19 vaccine. The method was immunoSEQ multiplex PCR; TCRdb's version includes in-frame clones alone and lacks a portion of them. Counted here are 140,000 or so clones, roughly 91% occurring once; the ten biggest clones make up around 3%. The sample holds one count of this clone. The receptor was derived from an adult who received the AZD1222 COVID-19 vaccine. This material consisted of peripheral blood, taken 28 days after the second AZD1222 dose.

The DNA for the CDR3 is TGTGCCACCAGTGATGCGGGGCCGTCGCATAACTATGGCTACACCTTC. It codes for CATSDAGPSHNYGYTF. V gene TRBV24-1 combines with J gene TRBJ1-2; tentative D call: TRBD1 (5 bases). V was shortened by 3 bases and J by 1 base, with 14 bases between the two germline ends. The CDR3 totals 16 residues. The germline gives CDR1 KGHDR, CDR2 SFDVKD.